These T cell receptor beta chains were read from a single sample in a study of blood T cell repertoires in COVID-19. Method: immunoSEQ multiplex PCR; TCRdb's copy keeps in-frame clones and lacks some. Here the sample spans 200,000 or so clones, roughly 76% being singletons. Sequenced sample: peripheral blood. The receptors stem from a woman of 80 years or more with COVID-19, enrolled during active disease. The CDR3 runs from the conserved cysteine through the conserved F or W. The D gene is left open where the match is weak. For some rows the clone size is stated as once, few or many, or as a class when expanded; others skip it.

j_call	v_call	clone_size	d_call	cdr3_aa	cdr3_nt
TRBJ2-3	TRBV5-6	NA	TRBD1	CASSFWTGGTPDTQYF	TGTGCCAGCAGCTTCTGGACAGGGGGCACCCCAGATACGCAGTATTTT
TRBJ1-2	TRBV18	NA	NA	CASSPTQTTNYGYTF	TGTGCCAGCTCACCCACCCAGACTACTAACTATGGCTACACCTTC
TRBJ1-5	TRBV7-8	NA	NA	CASSSSGGNQPQHF	TGTGCCAGCAGCTCCTCAGGGGGCAATCAGCCCCAGCATTTT
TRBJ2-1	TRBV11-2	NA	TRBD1	CASSSRQGAWNEQFF	TGTGCCAGCAGCTCCCGACAGGGGGCCTGGAATGAGCAGTTCTTC
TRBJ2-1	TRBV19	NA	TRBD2	CASSIGPGLAGGYNEQFF	TGTGCCAGTAGTATTGGCCCGGGACTAGCGGGGGGATACAATGAGCAGTTCTTC
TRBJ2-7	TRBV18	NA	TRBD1	CASSPLPGQGAYEQYF	TGTGCCAGCTCACCCCTCCCTGGACAGGGGGCCTACGAGCAGTACTTC
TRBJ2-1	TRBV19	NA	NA	CASSSSTYNEQFF	TGTGCCAGTAGTTCCAGTACCTACAATGAGCAGTTCTTC
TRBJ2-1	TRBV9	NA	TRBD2	CASSVVPSGRVNEQFF	TGTGCCAGCAGCGTAGTTCCTAGCGGGAGGGTGAATGAGCAGTTCTTC
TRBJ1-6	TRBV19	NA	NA	CASSILAPSSNSPLHF	TGTGCCAGTAGTATTTTGGCACCTTCGTCTAATTCACCCCTCCACTTT
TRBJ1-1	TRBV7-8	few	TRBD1	CASSLRGQGSAEAFF	TGTGCCAGCAGCTTACGCGGACAGGGGAGCGCTGAAGCTTTCTTT
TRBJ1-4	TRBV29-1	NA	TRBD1	CSVGQGSTNEKLFF	TGCAGCGTTGGACAGGGGTCAACTAATGAAAAACTGTTTTTT
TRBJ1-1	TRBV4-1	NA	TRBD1	CASSQEDRGPVAFF	TGCGCCAGCAGCCAGGAGGACAGGGGGCCTGTTGCTTTCTTT
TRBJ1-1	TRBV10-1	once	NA	CASSERVGDEAFF	TGCGCCAGCAGTGAGCGGGTCGGGGATGAAGCTTTCTTT
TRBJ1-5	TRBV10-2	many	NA	CASSVSGHRNQPQHF	TGCGCCAGCAGTGTCTCGGGACACAGGAATCAGCCCCAGCATTTT
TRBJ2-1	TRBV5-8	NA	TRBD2	CASSLVLAVISYNEQFF	TGTGCCAGCAGCTTGGTTCTAGCGGTCATTTCCTACAATGAGCAGTTCTTC
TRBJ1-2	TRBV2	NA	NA	CASSRTLEGGYTF	TGTGCCAGCAGTCGGACGCTGGAGGGAGGCTACACCTTC
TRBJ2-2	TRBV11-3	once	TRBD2	CASSVRAGEANTGELFF	TGTGCCAGCAGTGTCCGGGCGGGAGAGGCAAACACCGGGGAGCTGTTTTTT
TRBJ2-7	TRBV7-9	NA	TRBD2	CASSSGLAEWEQYF	TGTGCCAGCAGTTCCGGACTAGCGGAATGGGAGCAGTACTTC
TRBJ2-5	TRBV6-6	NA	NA	CASRAEIQETQYF	TGTGCCAGCAGAGCGGAAATCCAAGAGACCCAGTACTTC
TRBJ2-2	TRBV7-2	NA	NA	CASSLSSFGELFF	TGTGCCAGCAGCTTAAGTAGCTTCGGGGAGCTGTTTTTT
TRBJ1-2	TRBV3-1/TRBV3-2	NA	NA	CASSQVGGYGYTF	TGTGCCAGCAGCCAAGTCGGAGGCTATGGCTACACCTTC
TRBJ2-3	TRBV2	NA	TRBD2	CASGSGAGTDTQYF	TGTGCCAGCGGGAGCGGGGCAGGCACAGATACGCAGTATTTT
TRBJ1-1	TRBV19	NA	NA	CASSMEGMNTEAFF	TGTGCCAGTAGTATGGAGGGGATGAACACTGAAGCTTTCTTT
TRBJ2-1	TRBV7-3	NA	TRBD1	CASRGDSYHNEQFF	TGTGCCAGCAGAGGGGACAGCTACCACAATGAGCAGTTCTTC
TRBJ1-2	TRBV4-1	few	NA	CASSQERGAGDYTF	TGCGCCAGCAGCCAAGAACGGGGGGCGGGTGACTACACCTTC
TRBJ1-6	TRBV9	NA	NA	CASSVVDGLSYNSPLHF	TGTGCCAGCAGCGTAGTAGACGGACTCTCCTATAATTCACCCCTCCACTTT
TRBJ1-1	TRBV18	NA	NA	CASSPTLAGPTEAFF	TGTGCCAGCTCACCAACTTTAGCAGGGCCCACTGAAGCTTTCTTT
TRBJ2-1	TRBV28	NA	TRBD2	CASRDIAGNEQFF	TGTGCCAGCAGGGACATAGCGGGAAATGAGCAGTTCTTC
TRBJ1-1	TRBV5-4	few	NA	CASSLDRRMNTEAFF	TGTGCCAGCAGCTTGGACAGAAGGATGAACACTGAAGCTTTCTTT
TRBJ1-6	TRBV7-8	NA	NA	CASSLRVGGNSPLHF	TGTGCCAGCAGCCTTCGGGTAGGGGGAAATTCACCCCTCCACTTT
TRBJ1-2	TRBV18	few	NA	CASSPRGTTNYGYTF	TGTGCCAGCTCACCACGAGGGACAACCAACTATGGCTACACCTTC
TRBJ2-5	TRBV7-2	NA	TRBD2	CASSLWGGQETQYF	TGTGCCAGCAGCTTATGGGGGGGCCAAGAGACCCAGTACTTC
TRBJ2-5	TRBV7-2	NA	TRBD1	CASSVRQGRVQETQYF	TGTGCCAGCAGCGTGAGACAGGGAAGGGTTCAAGAGACCCAGTACTTC
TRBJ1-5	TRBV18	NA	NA	CASSWGGVSAYNQPQHF	TGTGCCAGCTCATGGGGCGGTGTTTCGGCTTACAATCAGCCCCAGCATTTT
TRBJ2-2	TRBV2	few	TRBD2	CASSRTSRTGELFF	TGTGCCAGCAGTAGGACTAGTCGGACCGGGGAGCTGTTTTTT
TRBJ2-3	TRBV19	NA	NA	CASSRWGREFDTQYF	TGTGCCAGTAGTAGGTGGGGCAGGGAATTTGATACGCAGTATTTT
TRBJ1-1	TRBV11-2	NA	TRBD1	CASSQGANTEAFF	TGTGCCAGCAGCCAGGGGGCGAACACTGAAGCTTTCTTT
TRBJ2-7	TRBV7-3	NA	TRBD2	CASSPTSAQAHEQYF	TGTGCCAGCAGCCCCACTAGCGCCCAGGCCCACGAGCAGTACTTC
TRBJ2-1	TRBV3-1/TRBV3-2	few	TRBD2	CASSQIGTSGGNEQFF	TGTGCCAGCAGCCAAATTGGGACTAGCGGAGGTAATGAGCAGTTCTTC
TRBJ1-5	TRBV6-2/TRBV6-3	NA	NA	CASSSSYQPQHF	TGTGCCAGCAGTTCCAGTTACCAGCCCCAGCATTTT
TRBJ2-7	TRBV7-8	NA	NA	CASSLGQGGEQYF	TGTGCCAGCAGCTTAGGGCAGGGTGGAGAGCAGTACTTC
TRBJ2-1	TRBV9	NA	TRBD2	CASSVGASGYNEQFF	TGTGCCAGCAGCGTAGGGGCTAGCGGCTACAATGAGCAGTTCTTC
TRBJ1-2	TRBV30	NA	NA	CAWSGRGYGYTF	TGTGCCTGGAGTGGGAGAGGCTATGGCTACACCTTC
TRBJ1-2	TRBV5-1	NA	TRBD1	CASSGDRDGYTF	TGCGCCAGCAGCGGGGACAGGGATGGCTACACCTTC
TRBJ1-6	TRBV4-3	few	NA	CASSQEPGADSPLHF	TGCGCCAGCAGCCAAGAGCCAGGGGCAGATTCACCCCTCCACTTT
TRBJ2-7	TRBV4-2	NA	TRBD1	CASSQVSGGNEQYF	TGTGCCAGCAGCCAAGTCTCAGGGGGCAACGAGCAGTACTTC
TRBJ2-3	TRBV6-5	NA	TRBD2	CASSNGGAGTDTQYF	TGTGCCAGCAGTAACGGGGGGGCTGGGACAGATACGCAGTATTTT
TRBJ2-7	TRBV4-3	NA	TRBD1	CASSQAGQGFDEQYF	TGCGCCAGCAGCCAAGCGGGACAGGGTTTTGACGAGCAGTACTTC
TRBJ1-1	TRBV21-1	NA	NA	CASSGGTGGDTEAFF	TGTGCCAGCAGCGGTGGGACAGGGGGCGACACTGAAGCTTTCTTT
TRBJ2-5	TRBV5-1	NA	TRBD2	CASSLTSGEETQYF	TGCGCCAGCAGCCTGACTAGCGGCGAAGAGACCCAGTACTTC
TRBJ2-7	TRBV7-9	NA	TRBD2	CASSLEAGGEQYF	TGTGCCAGCAGCTTAGAGGCCGGGGGGGAGCAGTACTTC
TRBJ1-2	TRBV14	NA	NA	CASSQVYEPYGYTF	TGTGCCAGCAGCCAAGTCTACGAGCCTTACGGCTACACCTTC
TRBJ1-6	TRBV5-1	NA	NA	CASRGGSLNSPLHF	TGCGCCAGCAGAGGGGGAAGCTTAAATTCACCCCTCCACTTT
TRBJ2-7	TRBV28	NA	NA	CASSRPHQRYEQYF	TGTGCCAGCAGTCGACCCCACCAGAGGTACGAGCAGTACTTC
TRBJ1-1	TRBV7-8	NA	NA	CASTDGLLNTEAFF	TGTGCCAGCACCGACGGACTGTTGAACACTGAAGCTTTCTTT
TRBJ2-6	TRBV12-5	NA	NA	CASGFRDFGANVLTF	TGTGCTAGTGGTTTCAGGGATTTTGGGGCCAACGTCCTGACTTTC
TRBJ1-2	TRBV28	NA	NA	CASSFNPGGYTF	TGTGCCAGCAGTTTCAACCCAGGTGGCTACACCTTC
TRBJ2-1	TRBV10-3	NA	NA	CATFDNEQFF	TGTGCCACCTTTGACAATGAGCAGTTCTTC
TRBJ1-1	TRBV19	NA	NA	CASTPRDSAGEAFF	TGTGCCAGTACCCCACGGGACTCTGCAGGTGAAGCTTTCTTT